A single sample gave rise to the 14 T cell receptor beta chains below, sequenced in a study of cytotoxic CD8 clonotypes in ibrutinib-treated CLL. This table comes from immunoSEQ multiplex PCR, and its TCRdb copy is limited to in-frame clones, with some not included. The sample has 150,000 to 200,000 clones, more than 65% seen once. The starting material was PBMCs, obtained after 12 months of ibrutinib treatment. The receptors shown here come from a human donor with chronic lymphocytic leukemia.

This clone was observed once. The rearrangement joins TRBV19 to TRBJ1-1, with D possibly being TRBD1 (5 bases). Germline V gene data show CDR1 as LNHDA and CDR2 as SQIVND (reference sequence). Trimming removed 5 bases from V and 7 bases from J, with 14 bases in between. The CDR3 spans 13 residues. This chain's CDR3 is CASSAERGVEAFF. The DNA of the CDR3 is TGTGCCAGTAGTGCGGAAAGGGGAGTTGAAGCTTTCTTT.

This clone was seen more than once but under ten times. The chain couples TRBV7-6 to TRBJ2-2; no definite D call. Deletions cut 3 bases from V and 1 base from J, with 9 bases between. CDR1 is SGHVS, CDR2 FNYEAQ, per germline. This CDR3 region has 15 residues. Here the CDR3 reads CASSFSPQNTGELFF. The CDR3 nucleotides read TGTGCCAGCAGCTTCTCCCCGCAGAACACCGGGGAGCTGTTTTTT.

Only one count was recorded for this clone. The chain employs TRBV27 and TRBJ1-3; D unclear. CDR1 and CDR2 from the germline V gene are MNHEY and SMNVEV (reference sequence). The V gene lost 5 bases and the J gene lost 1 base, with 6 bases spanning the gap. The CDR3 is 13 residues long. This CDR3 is CASSERSGNTIYF. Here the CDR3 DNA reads TGTGCCAGCAGTGAGAGGTCTGGAAACACCATATATTTT.

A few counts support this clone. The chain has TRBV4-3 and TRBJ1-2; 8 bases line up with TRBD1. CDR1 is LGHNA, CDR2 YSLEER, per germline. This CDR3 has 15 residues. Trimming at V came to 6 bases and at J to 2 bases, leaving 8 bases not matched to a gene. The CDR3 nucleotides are TGCGCCAGCAGTCAGAGGACAGGGCTGAACTATGGCTACACCTTC. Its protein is CASSQRTGLNYGYTF.

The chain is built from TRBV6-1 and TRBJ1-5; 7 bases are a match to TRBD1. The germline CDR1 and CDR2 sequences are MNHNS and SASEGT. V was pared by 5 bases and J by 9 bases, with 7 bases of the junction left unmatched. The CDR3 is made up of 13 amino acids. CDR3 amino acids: CASSRGTVGPQHF. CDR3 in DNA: TGTGCCAGCAGTCGCGGGACAGTCGGGCCCCAGCATTTT.

CDR3 region: CASRRRDTPGNTEAFF. The CDR3 nucleotides are TGTGCCAGCAGACGACGGGACACCCCCGGGAACACTGAAGCTTTCTTT. V usage is TRBV5-5 and J usage is TRBJ1-1, with a weak D call TRBD1 (6 bases). V was cut by 5 bases and J by 1 base, with 18 bases left in between. Germline V gene lookup returns CDR1 SGHKS and CDR2 YYEKEE (reference sequence). The CDR3 extends over 16 amino acids.

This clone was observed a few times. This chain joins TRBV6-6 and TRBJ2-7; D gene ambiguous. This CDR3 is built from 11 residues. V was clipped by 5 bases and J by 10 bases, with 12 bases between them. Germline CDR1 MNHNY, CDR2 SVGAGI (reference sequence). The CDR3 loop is CASSGSEIQYF. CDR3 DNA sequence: TGTGCCAGCAGTGGTTCAGAAATACAGTACTTC.

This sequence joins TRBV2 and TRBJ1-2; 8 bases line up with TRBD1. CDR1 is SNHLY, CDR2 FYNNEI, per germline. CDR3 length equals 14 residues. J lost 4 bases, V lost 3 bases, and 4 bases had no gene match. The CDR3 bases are TGTGCCAGCAGTGATAAGACAGGGGCCTATGGCTACACCTTC. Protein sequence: CASSDKTGAYGYTF.

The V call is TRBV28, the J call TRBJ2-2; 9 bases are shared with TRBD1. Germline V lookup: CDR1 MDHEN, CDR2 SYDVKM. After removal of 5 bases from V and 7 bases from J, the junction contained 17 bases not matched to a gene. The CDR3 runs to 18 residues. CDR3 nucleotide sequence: TGTGCCAGCAGTCCGATACAGGGGGCGGCGGGTAAAATCGGGGAGCTGTTTTTT. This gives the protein CASSPIQGAAGKIGELFF.

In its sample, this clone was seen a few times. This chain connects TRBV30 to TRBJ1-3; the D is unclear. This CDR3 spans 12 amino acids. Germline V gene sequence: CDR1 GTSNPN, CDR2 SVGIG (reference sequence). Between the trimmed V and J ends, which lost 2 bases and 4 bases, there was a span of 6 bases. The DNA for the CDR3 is TGTGCCTGGAGTTCGGGAGGAAACACCATATATTTT. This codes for CAWSSGGNTIYF.

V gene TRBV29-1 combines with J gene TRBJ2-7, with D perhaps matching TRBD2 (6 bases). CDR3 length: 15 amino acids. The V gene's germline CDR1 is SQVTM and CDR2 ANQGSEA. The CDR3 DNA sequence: TGCAGTCCATCCGGGACTCCCTTTTGGTCCTACGAGCAGTACTTC. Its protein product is CSPSGTPFWSYEQYF.

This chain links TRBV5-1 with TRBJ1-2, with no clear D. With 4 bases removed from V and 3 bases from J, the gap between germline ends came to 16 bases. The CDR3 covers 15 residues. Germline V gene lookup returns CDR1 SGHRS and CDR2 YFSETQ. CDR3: CASSPRPPVDYGYTF. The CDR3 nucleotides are TGCGCCAGCAGCCCCCGGCCTCCAGTGGACTATGGCTACACCTTC. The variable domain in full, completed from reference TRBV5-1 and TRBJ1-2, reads KAGVTQTPRYLIKTRGQQVTLSCSPISGHRSVSWYQQTPGQGLQFLFEYFSETQRNKGNFPGRFSGRQFSNSRSEMNVSTLELGDSALYLCASSPRPPVDYGYTFGSGTRLTVV.

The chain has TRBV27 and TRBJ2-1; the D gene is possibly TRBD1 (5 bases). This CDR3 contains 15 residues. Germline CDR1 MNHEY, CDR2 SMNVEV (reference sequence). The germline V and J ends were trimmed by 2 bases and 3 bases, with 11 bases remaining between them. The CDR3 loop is CASSLEAGFYNEQFF. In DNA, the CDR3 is TGTGCCAGCAGTTTAGAGGCAGGGTTCTACAATGAGCAGTTCTTC.

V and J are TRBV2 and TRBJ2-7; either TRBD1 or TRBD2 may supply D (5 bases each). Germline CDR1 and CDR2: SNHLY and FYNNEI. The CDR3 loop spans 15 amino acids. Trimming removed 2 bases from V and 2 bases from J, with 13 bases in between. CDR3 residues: CASSEWGMTAYEQYF. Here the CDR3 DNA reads TGTGCCAGCAGTGAATGGGGGATGACTGCCTACGAGCAGTACTTC.